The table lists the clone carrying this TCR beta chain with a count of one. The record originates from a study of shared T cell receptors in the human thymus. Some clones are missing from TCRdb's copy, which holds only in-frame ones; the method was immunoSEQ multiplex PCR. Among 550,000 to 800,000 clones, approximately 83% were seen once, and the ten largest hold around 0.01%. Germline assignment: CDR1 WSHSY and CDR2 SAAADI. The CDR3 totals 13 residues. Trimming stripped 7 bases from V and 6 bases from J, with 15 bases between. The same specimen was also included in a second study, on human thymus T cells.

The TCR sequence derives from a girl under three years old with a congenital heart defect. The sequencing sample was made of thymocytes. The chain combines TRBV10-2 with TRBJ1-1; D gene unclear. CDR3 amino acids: CASTGGTSSEAFF. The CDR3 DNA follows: TGCGCCAGCACCGGAGGAACAAGCTCTGAAGCTTTCTTT.